This section outlines one TCR beta chain sequence together with its context. The sample belongs to a study of blood T cell repertoires in COVID-19. Per the germline V gene, CDR1 is SNHLY and CDR2 is FYNNEI. The CDR3 loop spans 13 amino acids. Trimming stripped 2 bases from V and 6 bases from J, with 10 bases between. Method: immunoSEQ multiplex PCR; TCRdb's copy keeps in-frame clones and lacks some. The data contain roughly 55,000 clones, roughly 87% of them singletons. The receptor comes from a woman aged 55-69 years with acute or convalescent COVID-19. The rearrangement joins TRBV2 to TRBJ1-2, with D unclear. Sequencing was performed on peripheral blood. The CDR3 sequence is CASSEMRDHGYTF. CDR3 DNA sequence: TGTGCCAGCAGTGAAATGAGGGATCATGGCTACACCTTC.